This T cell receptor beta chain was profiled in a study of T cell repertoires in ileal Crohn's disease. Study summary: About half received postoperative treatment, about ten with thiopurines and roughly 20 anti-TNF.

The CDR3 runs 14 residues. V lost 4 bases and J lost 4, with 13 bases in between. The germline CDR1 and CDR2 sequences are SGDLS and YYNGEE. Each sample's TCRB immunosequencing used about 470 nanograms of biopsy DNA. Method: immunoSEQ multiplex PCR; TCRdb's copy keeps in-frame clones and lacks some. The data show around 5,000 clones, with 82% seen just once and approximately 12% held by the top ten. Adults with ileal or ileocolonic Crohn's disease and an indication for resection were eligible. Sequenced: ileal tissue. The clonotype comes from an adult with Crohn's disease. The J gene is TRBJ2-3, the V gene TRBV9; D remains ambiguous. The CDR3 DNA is TGTGCCAGCAGCACAATGCCGGGTCCAGATACGCAGTATTTT. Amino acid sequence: CASSTMPGPDTQYF.